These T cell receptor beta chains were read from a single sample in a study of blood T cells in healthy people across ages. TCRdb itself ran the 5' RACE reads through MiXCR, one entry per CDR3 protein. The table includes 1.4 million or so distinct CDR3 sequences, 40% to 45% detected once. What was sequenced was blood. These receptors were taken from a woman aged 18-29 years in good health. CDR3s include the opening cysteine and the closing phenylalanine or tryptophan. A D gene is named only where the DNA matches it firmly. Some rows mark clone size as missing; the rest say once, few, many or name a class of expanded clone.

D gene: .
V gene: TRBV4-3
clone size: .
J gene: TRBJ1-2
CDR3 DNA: TGCGCCAGCAGCCCCCGGATCTTGGACTATGGCTACACCTTC
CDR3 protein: CASSPRILDYGYTF

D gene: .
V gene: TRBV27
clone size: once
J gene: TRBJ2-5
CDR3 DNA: TGTGCCAGCAGTTTTGGGTGGCGGGGGCCTCAAGAGACCCAGTACTTC
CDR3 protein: CASSFGWRGPQETQYF

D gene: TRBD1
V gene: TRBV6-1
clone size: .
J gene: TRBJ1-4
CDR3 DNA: TGTGCCAGCAGTGCCCAGGGGGCTTTTGAAAAACTGTTTTTT
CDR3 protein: CASSAQGAFEKLFF

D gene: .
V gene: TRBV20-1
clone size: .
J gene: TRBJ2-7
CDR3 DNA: TGCAGTGCTAATATCAAGCGTAGAAACGCCTACGAGCAGTACTTC
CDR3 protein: CSANIKRRNAYEQYF

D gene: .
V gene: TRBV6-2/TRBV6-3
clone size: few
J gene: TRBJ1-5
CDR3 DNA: TGTGCCAGCACCAGAGACTCGGGGGGCAATCAGCCCCAGCATTTT
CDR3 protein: CASTRDSGGNQPQHF

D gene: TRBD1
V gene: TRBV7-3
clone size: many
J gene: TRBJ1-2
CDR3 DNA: TGTGCCAGCAGCCTTGGACAGGGACATGGCTACACCTTC
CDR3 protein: CASSLGQGHGYTF

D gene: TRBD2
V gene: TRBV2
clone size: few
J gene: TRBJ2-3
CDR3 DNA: TGTGCCAGCAGTGTACTTTGGCTAGCGGGGGAGCTTCAAGGGGCAGATACGCAGTATTTT
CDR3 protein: CASSVLWLAGELQGADTQYF

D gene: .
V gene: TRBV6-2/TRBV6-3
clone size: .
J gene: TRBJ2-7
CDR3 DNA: TGTGCCAGCAGTTGGACCCCCGGGAGTTCCTACAATGAGCAGTACTTC
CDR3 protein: CASSWTPGSSYNEQYF

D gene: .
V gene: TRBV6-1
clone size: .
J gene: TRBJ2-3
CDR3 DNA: TGTGCCAGCAGTGAATTGCCGGCAGATACGCAGTATTTT
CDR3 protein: CASSELPADTQYF

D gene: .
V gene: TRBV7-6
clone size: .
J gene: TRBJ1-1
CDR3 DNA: TGTGCCAGCAGCTTAGAGCCGGGGGCGATTACTGAAGCTTTCTTT
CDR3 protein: CASSLEPGAITEAFF

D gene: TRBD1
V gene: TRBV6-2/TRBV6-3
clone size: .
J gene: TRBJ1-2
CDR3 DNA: TGTGCCAGCAGCTCCCCAAACCAGGGACAGGGGACCTTC
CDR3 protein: CASSSPNQGQGTF

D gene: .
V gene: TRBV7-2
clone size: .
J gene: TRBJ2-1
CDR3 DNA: TGTGCCAGCAACCGCCTCTCCTACAATGAGCAGTTCTTC
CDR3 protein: CASNRLSYNEQFF

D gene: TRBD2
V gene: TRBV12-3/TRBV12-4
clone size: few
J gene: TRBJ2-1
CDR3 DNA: TGTGCCAGCAGTCCAGGACTAGCGGGGCACACAAACAATGAGCAGTTCTTC
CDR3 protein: CASSPGLAGHTNNEQFF

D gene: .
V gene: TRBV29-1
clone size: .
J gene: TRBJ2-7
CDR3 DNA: TGCAGCGTTGAGGGCAGGGTGAAGCCCAATGAGCAGTACTTC
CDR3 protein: CSVEGRVKPNEQYF

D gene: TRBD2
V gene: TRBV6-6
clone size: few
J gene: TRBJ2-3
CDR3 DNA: TGTGCCAGCACTCCCGGGGGGTTCCCAGATACGCAGTATTTT
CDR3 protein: CASTPGGFPDTQYF

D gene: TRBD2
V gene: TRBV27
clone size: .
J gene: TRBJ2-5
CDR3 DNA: TGTGCCAGCAGTTCAGGGTTGCTAGCGGGTGAGCAGTACTTC
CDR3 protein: CASSSGLLAGEQYF

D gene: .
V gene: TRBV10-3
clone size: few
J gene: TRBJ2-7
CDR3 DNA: TGTGCCACCGGGGGAGGTGGGGAGTTAATAATATCCTACAATGAGCAGTACTTC
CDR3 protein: CATGGGGELIISYNEQYF

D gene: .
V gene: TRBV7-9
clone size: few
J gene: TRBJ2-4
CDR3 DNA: TGTGCCAGCAGCCCGGGGGCAGCGGACATTCAGTACTTC
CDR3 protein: CASSPGAADIQYF

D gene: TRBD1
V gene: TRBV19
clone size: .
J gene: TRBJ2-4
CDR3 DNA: TGTGCCAGTGGTGAACAGGGGTTAAACATTCAGTACTTC
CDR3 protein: CASGEQGLNIQYF

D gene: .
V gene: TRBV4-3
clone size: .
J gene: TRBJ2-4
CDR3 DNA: TGCGCCAGCAGCCAAGATCGCACCCGGGATCAGTACTTC
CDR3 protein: CASSQDRTRDQYF

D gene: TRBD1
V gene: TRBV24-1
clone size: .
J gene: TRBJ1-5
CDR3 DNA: TGTGCCACCAGTGATCCACAGGGGTCTGGCCAGCCCCAGCATTTT
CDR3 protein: CATSDPQGSGQPQHF

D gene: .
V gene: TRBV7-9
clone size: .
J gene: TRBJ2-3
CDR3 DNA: TGTGCCAGCAGCCCAAGCCATAGACCCGATACGCAGTATTTT
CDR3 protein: CASSPSHRPDTQYF

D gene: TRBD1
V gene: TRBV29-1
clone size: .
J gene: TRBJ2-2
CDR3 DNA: TGCAGCGTCAAACAGGGGTTGGCCGGGGAGCTGTTTTTT
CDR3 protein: CSVKQGLAGELFF

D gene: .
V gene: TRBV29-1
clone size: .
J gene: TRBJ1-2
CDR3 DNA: TGCAGCGTTGAGGACGGTTCTATAGGGGGCTACACCTTC
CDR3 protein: CSVEDGSIGGYTF

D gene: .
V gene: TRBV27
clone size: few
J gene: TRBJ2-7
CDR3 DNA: TGTGCCAGCAGTTTGAAAGGGGAGGTCTACGAGCAGTACTTC
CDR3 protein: CASSLKGEVYEQYF

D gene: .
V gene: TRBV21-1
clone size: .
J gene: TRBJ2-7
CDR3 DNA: TGTGCCAGCAGCGGGACAAGACTAGCGGGGAACTACGAGCAGTACTTC
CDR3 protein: CASSGTRLAGNYEQYF

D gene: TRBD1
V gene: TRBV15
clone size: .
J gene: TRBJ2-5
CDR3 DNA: TGTGCCACCAGAAGGGACAGGATTCAAGAGACCCAGTACTTC
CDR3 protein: CATRRDRIQETQYF

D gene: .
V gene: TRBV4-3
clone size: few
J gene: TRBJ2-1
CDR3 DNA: TGCGCCAGCAGTTTGATCGGGTCAGTCACGTACAATGAGCAGTTCTTC
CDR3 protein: CASSLIGSVTYNEQFF

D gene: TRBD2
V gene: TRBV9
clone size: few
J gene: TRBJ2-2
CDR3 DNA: TGTGCCAGCAGCGTGAGCGGGAGCGACACCGGGGAGCTGTTTTTT
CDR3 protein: CASSVSGSDTGELFF

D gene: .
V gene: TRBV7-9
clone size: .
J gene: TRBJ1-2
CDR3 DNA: TGTGCCAGCAGCTTAATCCAGGGCATGTCCTATGGCTACACCTTC
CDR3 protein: CASSLIQGMSYGYTF

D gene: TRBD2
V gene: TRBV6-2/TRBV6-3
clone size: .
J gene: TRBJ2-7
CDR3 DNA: TGTGCCAGCAGTTACACCCAGCGGGGGATCTCCTACGAGCAGTACTTC
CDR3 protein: CASSYTQRGISYEQYF

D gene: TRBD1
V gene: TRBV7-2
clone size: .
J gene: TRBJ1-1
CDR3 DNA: TGTGCCACCTCGACAGGGGTAGACACTGAAGCTTTCTTT
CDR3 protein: CATSTGVDTEAFF

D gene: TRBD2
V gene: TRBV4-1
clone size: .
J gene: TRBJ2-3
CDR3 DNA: TGCGCCAGCAGCCATCGTGGCGGGGGGGCCTTTCGGACAGATACGCAGTATTTT
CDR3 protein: CASSHRGGGAFRTDTQYF

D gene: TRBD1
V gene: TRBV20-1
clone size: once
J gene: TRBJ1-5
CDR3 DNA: TGCAGTGCTAGAGATGGGAACAGGGGAGGCAATCAGCCCCAGCATTTT
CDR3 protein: CSARDGNRGGNQPQHF

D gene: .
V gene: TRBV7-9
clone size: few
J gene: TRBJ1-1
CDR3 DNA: TGTGCCAGCAGCGCAGGAGCCCCCCTTGCAGCTTTCTTT
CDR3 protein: CASSAGAPLAAFF

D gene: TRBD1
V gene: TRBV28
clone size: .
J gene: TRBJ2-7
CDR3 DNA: TGTGCCAGCCTTAACCCAACAGGACAGGCCTCCTCCTACGAGCAGTACTTC
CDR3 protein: CASLNPTGQASSYEQYF

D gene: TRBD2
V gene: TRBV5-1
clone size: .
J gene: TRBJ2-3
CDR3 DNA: TGCGCCAGCAGCTTGGGTGCTAGCGGGGGTATCACAGATACGCAGTATTTT
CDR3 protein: CASSLGASGGITDTQYF

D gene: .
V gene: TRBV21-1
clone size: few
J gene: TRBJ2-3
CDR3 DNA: TGTGCCAGCAGCAAAGGGGTAGCGGGAGGGCCGGTAGATACGCAGTATTTT
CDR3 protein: CASSKGVAGGPVDTQYF

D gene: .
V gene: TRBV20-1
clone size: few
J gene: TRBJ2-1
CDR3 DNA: TGCAGTGCTGAGAATCAGCGAGGGAGCTCCTACAATGAGCAGTTCTTC
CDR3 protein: CSAENQRGSSYNEQFF

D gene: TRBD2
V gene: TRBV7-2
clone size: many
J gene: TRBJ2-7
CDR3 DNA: TGTGCCAGCAGCCGGACTAGCTACGACGAGCAGTACTTC
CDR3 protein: CASSRTSYDEQYF

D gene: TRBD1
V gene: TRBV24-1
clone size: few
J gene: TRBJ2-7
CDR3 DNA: TGTGCCACCAGTGATTTCCCGGGACAGGGGAATGGCGAGCAGTACTTC
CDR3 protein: CATSDFPGQGNGEQYF

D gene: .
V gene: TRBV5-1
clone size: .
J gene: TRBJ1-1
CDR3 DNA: TGCGCCAGCAGCTTGGACCCCGGAGGGAACACTGAAGCTTTCTTT
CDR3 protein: CASSLDPGGNTEAFF

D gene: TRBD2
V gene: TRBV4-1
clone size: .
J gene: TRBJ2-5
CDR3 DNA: TGCGTCAGCAGCCAAGATAGCCCTAGCGGGGGTTACTCCGTCCAAGAGACCCAGTACTTC
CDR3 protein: CVSSQDSPSGGYSVQETQYF

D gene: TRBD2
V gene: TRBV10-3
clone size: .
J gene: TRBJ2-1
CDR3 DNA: TGTGCCATCAGTGGGTCGGGAGGGAGTAATGAGCAGTTCTTC
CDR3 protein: CAISGSGGSNEQFF

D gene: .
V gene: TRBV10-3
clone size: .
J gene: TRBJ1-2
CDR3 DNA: TGTGCCATCAGTGAATTTGAACGGGGTGGCTACACCTTC
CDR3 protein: CAISEFERGGYTF